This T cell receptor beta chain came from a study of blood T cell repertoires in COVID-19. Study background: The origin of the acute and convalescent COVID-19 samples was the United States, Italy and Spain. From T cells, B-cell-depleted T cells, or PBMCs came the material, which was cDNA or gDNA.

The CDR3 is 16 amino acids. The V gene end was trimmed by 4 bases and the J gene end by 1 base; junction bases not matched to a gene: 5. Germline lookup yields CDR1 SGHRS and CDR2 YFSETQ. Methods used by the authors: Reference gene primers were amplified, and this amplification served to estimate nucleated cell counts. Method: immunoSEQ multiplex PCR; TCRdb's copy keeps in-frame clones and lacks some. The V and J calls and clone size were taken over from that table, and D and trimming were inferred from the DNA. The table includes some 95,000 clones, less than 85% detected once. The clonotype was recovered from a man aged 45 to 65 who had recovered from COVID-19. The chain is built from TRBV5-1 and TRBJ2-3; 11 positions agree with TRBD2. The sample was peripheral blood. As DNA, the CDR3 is TGCGCCAGCAGCAGCGGGACTAGCGGACGCACAGATACGCAGTATTTT. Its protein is CASSSGTSGRTDTQYF.